A selection of T cell receptor beta chains follows, all from one sample in a study of metastatic and nonmetastatic thyroid tumors. TCRdb reprocessed the PCR reads via MiXCR. This sample has 15,000 to 25,000 clones, with 20% to 30% found just once. Sequenced sample: blood. The source of these receptors is a male donor with papillary thyroid cancer or a benign thyroid nodule (not recorded which). Some clones in this sample may be carry-over from other donors' samples. Each CDR3 is given with its conserved first and last residue. The D gene is left open where the match is weak. Rows give clone size only sometimes, using once, few, many, or a class for an expanded clone.

D	size	V	J	CDR3	DNA
TRBD2	-	TRBV6-1	TRBJ2-3	CASSEGAGGRTDTQYF	TGTGCCAGCAGTGAGGGGGCGGGAGGTCGCACAGATACGCAGTATTTT
-	many	TRBV5-1	TRBJ2-5	CASSFSGARGETQYF	TGCGCCAGCAGCTTTAGCGGTGCGCGTGGGGAGACCCAGTACTTC
-	many	TRBV5-1	TRBJ1-1	CASSRGGDTEAFF	TGCGCCAGCAGCCGCGGGGGGGACACTGAAGCTTTCTTT
-	many	TRBV5-8	TRBJ2-2	CASGNTGELFF	TGTGCCAGCGGTAACACCGGGGAGCTGTTTTTT
-	medium-sized	TRBV6-1	TRBJ2-5	CASSEYSWGETQYF	TGTGCCAGCAGTGAGTACAGCTGGGGGGAGACCCAGTACTTC
-	many	TRBV20-1	TRBJ2-5	CSAGPRGRGTQYF	TGCAGTGCTGGCCCTCGGGGGCGCGGGACCCAGTACTTC
TRBD1	-	TRBV11-3	TRBJ2-7	CASSQPGQGIYEQYF	TGTGCCAGCAGCCAGCCGGGACAGGGGATTTACGAGCAGTACTTC
-	-	TRBV18	TRBJ2-2	CASSPRQAYTGELFF	TGTGCCAGCTCACCAAGGCAGGCTTACACCGGGGAGCTGTTTTTT
-	few	TRBV20-1	TRBJ2-5	CSARDSEGLTETQYF	TGCAGTGCTAGAGATTCGGAGGGCCTGACAGAGACCCAGTACTTC
-	many	TRBV5-6	TRBJ2-2	CASSLWHRPGELFF	TGTGCCAGCAGCTTGTGGCACCGCCCCGGGGAGCTGTTTTTT
-	-	TRBV2	TRBJ1-5	CASRKNQESNQPQHF	TGTGCCAGCAGAAAAAACCAGGAGAGCAATCAGCCCCAGCATTTT
-	medium-sized	TRBV6-1	TRBJ2-1	CASRSWTPGSYNEQFF	TGTGCCAGCAGATCGTGGACTCCAGGCTCCTACAATGAGCAGTTCTTC
-	few	TRBV7-9	TRBJ2-2	CASSLENGELFF	TGTGCCAGCAGCTTAGAAAACGGGGAGCTGTTTTTT
-	-	TRBV9	TRBJ2-3	CASSVGTLTRLSVGLDTQYF	TGTGCCAGCAGCGTAGGGACCTTAACGAGACTATCGGTAGGTTTGGATACGCAGTATTTT
-	few	TRBV6-1	TRBJ1-3	CATLVQGGNTIYF	TGTGCCACCCTCGTGCAAGGTGGAAACACCATATATTTT
TRBD2	medium-sized	TRBV6-2/TRBV6-3	TRBJ2-7	CASRRPLLAGHSYEQYF	TGTGCCAGCAGGCGCCCCTTACTAGCGGGGCACTCCTACGAGCAGTACTTC
-	medium-sized	TRBV6-5	TRBJ1-1	CASSYSSRPGMNTEAFF	TGTGCCAGCAGTTACTCGAGTCGGCCGGGAATGAACACTGAAGCTTTCTTT
TRBD2	many	TRBV19	TRBJ2-5	CASSIPGGQETQYF	TGTGCCAGTAGTATCCCCGGGGGGCAAGAGACCCAGTACTTC
-	few	TRBV15	TRBJ1-4	CATSRDQAF	TGTGCCACCAGCAGAGATCAAGCGTTT
TRBD2	few	TRBV6-2/TRBV6-3	TRBJ2-7	CASSYGTSGRVSEQYF	TGTGCCAGCAGTTACGGGACTAGCGGGAGGGTTTCCGAGCAGTACTTC
TRBD2	medium-sized	TRBV24-1	TRBJ2-3	CATSGSGRDTQYF	TGTGCCACCAGTGGGAGCGGGAGGGATACGCAGTATTTT
-	few	TRBV24-1	TRBJ2-2	CATSDSTASGTGELFF	TGTGCCACCAGTGATTCGACGGCCTCGGGGACCGGGGAGCTGTTTTTT
TRBD2	few	TRBV7-3	TRBJ2-1	CASSLAGGASEQFF	TGTGCCAGCAGCTTAGCGGGAGGGGCTAGTGAGCAGTTCTTC
-	-	TRBV28	TRBJ2-1	CASSLFFSEGNEQFF	TGTGCCAGCAGTTTATTTTTTAGTGAGGGCAATGAGCAGTTCTTC
-	few	TRBV19	TRBJ2-7	CASSTPGGAYEQYF	TGTGCCAGTAGTACCCCCGGGGGTGCGTACGAGCAGTACTTC
-	-	TRBV20-1	TRBJ1-6	CSARTLGTTRSPLHF	TGCAGTGCTAGGACTCTGGGGACTACTCGCTCACCCCTCCACTTT
-	-	TRBV18	TRBJ2-3	CASSPGYPDTQYF	TGTGCCAGCTCACCAGGGTATCCAGATACGCAGTATTTT
TRBD2	-	TRBV27	TRBJ2-1	CASSLGLAGGLSSYNEQFF	TGTGCCAGCAGTTTGGGACTAGCGGGAGGGTTGAGCTCCTACAATGAGCAGTTCTTC
-	many	TRBV2	TRBJ1-1	CASRGQLNTEAFF	TGTGCCAGCCGGGGGCAGCTGAACACTGAAGCTTTCTTT
-	medium-sized	TRBV12-3/TRBV12-4	TRBJ2-7	CASSLSGRAGEQYF	TGTGCCAGCAGTTTAAGTGGCAGGGCAGGCGAGCAGTACTTC
TRBD1	-	TRBV28	TRBJ1-5	CASSLVQGIRNQPQHF	TGTGCCAGCAGTTTAGTACAGGGGATACGGAATCAGCCCCAGCATTTT
-	medium-sized	TRBV27	TRBJ1-1	CASREAGKAFF	TGTGCCAGCCGGGAGGCGGGGAAAGCTTTCTTT
TRBD2	once	TRBV5-1	TRBJ2-3	CASRPLAGLSTDTQYF	TGCGCCAGCCGACCACTAGCGGGTTTGAGCACAGATACGCAGTATTTT
-	-	TRBV6-1	TRBJ2-7	CASWGGVNEQYF	TGTGCCAGTTGGGGCGGTGTCAACGAGCAGTACTTC
TRBD1	once	TRBV28	TRBJ2-1	CASSLPRKGAWPKVPNEQFF	TGTGCCAGCAGTTTACCCCGAAAGGGGGCATGGCCTAAAGTTCCAAATGAACAGTTCTTC
TRBD2	medium-sized	TRBV18	TRBJ2-1	CASSPPSAGGGNEQFF	TGTGCCAGCTCACCACCAAGTGCGGGAGGGGGCAATGAGCAGTTCTTC
TRBD1	many	TRBV7-2	TRBJ2-1	CASSRTTGLNSGDEQFF	TGTGCCAGCAGCCGCACGACAGGGCTTAATTCAGGCGATGAGCAGTTCTTC
-	medium-sized	TRBV19	TRBJ1-5	CASSLIWGQSQPQHF	TGTGCCAGTAGTTTGATTTGGGGGCAGAGTCAGCCCCAGCATTTT
TRBD2	few	TRBV6-1	TRBJ2-2	CAIKQREGGELFF	TGTGCCATCAAGCAGCGGGAGGGCGGGGAGCTGTTTTTT
-	many	TRBV5-5	TRBJ1-5	CASSLYSNQPQHF	TGTGCCAGCAGCTTATATAGCAATCAGCCCCAGCATTTT
TRBD2	-	TRBV20-1	TRBJ2-7	CSAILLAASDEQYF	TGCAGTGCCATCCTACTAGCGGCCAGCGACGAGCAGTACTTC
TRBD2	few	TRBV6-1	TRBJ2-7	CASREALAGVYEQYF	TGTGCCAGCAGGGAAGCCCTAGCGGGGGTCTACGAGCAGTACTTC
-	-	TRBV10-2	TRBJ2-7	CASSHQVGYEQYF	TGCGCCAGCAGTCATCAGGTTGGCTACGAGCAGTACTTC
-	-	TRBV6-1	TRBJ2-7	CAVDRDFYEQYF	TGTGCCGTTGACAGGGACTTCTACGAGCAGTACTTC
-	-	TRBV2	TRBJ1-5	CGSYPERTYSNQPQHF	TGTGGCAGTTACCCCGAAAGGACCTATAGCAATCAGCCCCAGCATTTT
-	-	TRBV6-1	TRBJ1-2	CASIGGDTRGYTF	TGTGCCAGCATCGGGGGGGATACACGTGGCTACACCTTC
TRBD1	medium-sized	TRBV30	TRBJ1-3	CAWDRGSGNTIYF	TGTGCCTGGGACAGGGGCTCTGGAAACACCATATATTTT
-	few	TRBV28	TRBJ1-6	CASGSLSPLHW	TGTGCCAGCGGTTCTTTATCACCCCTCCACTGG
TRBD2	-	TRBV7-8	TRBJ2-7	CASSFTGTSGSSAYEQYF	TGTGCCAGCAGCTTTACCGGGACTAGCGGGAGCTCCGCCTACGAGCAGTACTTC
-	-	TRBV27	TRBJ2-6	CASGRSSNSGANVLTF	TGTGCCAGCGGCCGATCCTCGAACTCTGGGGCCAACGTCCTGACTTTC
-	medium-sized	TRBV4-3	TRBJ2-2	CASSQLTSRGIVNTGELFF	TGCGCCAGCAGCCAGCTGACTAGTAGGGGGATCGTCAACACCGGGGAGCTGTTTTTT
-	-	TRBV6-5	TRBJ1-1	CASSYRRVQHEAFF	TGTGCCAGCAGTTACAGGAGGGTCCAACATGAAGCTTTCTTT
-	many	TRBV20-1	TRBJ2-3	CSARVADTQYF	TGCAGTGCTAGAGTTGCAGATACGCAGTATTTT
-	few	TRBV6-5	TRBJ2-1	CASSLGESSYNEQFF	TGTGCCAGCAGTTTGGGGGAGAGCTCCTACAATGAGCAGTTCTTC